This T cell receptor beta chain was sequenced for a study of T-cell memory formation after mild COVID-19. Study-wide context: The two donors had largely donor-specific TCR clusters.

TCRdb independently ran MiXCR on the 5' RACE reads; one entry per CDR3 protein. The table lists just under 550,000 distinct CDR3 sequences, around 21% of them singletons, with around an eighth in the top ten. Regarding this clonotype: The antigen remains unidentified.

V was clipped by 4 bases and J by 6 bases, with 16 bases between them. There are 14 residues in the CDR3. Germline V CDR1 and CDR2: SGHDT, YYEEEE. Study results and caveats: The study found balanced CD4/CD8 in clones contracting day 15 to 85 and a CD4+ lean in later expanders.

The sequence derives from an adult woman who had mild COVID-19 (a few samples of this study predate the infection). Cell type and time point are not known. The gene calls are TRBV5-6 and TRBJ1-1; no definite D call. Sequencing was performed on PBMCs or a T cell subset sorted from them (not recorded which). The CDR3 DNA is TGTGCCAGCAGCCTGGAACCCGGGAGCGCTGAAGCTTTCTTT. This encodes CASSLEPGSAEAFF.